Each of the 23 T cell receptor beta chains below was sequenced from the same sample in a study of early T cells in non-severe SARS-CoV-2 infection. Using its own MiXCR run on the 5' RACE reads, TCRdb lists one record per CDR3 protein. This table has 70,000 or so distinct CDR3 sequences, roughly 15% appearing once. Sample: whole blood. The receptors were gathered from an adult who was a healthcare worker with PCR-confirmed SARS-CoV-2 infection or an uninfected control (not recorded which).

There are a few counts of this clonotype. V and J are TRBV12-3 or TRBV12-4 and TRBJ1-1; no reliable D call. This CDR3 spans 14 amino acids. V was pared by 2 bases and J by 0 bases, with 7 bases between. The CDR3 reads CASSLSGMNTEAFF. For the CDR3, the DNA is TGTGCCAGCAGTTTATCGGGAATGAACACTGAAGCTTTCTTT.

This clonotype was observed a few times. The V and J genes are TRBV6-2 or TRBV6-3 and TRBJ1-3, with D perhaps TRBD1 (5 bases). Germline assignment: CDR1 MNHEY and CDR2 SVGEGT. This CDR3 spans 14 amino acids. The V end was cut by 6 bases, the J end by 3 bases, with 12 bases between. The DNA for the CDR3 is TGTGCCAGCAGCACCGGGACCTATGGAAACACCATATATTTT. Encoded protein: CASSTGTYGNTIYF.

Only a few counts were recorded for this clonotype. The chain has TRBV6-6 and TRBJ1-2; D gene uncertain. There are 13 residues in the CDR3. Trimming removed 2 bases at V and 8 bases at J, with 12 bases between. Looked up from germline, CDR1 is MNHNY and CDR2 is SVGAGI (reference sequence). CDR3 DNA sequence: TGTGCCAGCAGTTACGGTGCAGTTCGGGGCTACACCTTC. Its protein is CASSYGAVRGYTF.

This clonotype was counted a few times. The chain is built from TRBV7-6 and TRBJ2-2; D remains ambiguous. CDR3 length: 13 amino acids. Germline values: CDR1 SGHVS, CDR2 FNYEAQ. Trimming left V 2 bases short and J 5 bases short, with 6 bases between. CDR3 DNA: TGTGCCAGCAGCTTAAGTTTAACCGGGGAGCTGTTTTTT. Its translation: CASSLSLTGELFF.

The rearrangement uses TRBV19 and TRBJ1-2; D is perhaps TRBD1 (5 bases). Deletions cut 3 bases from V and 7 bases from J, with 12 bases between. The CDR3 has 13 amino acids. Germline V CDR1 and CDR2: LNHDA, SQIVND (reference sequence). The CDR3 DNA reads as TGTGCCAGTAGTATCGAGGGGCGCGTTGGCTACACCTTC. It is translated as CASSIEGRVGYTF.

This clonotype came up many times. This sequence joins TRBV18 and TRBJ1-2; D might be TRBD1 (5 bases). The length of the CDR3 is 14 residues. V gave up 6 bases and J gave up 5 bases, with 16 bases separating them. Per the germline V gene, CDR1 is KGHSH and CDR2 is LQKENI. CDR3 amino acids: CASSHRDGPYGYTF. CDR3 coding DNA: TGTGCCAGCTCCCACCGGGACGGGCCTTATGGCTACACCTTC.

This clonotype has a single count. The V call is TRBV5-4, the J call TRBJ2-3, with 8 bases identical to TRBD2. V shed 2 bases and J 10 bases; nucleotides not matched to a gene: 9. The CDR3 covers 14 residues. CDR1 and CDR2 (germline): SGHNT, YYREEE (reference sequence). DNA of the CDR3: TGTGCCAGCAGCTTAATCGGGGGGGCCGGGTCGCAGTATTTT. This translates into CASSLIGGAGSQYF.

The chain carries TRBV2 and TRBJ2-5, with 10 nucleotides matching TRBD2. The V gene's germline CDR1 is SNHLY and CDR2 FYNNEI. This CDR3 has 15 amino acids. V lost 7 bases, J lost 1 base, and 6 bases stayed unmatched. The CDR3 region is CASKKLAGPQETQYF. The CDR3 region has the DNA TGTGCCAGCAAGAAACTAGCGGGGCCCCAAGAGACCCAGTACTTC.

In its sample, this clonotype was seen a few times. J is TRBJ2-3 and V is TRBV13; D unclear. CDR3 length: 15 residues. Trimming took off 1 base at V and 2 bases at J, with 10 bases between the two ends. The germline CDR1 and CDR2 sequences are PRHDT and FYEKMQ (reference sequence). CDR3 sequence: CASSLEGSVTDTQYF. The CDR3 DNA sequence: TGTGCCAGCAGCTTAGAAGGCTCCGTCACAGATACGCAGTATTTT.

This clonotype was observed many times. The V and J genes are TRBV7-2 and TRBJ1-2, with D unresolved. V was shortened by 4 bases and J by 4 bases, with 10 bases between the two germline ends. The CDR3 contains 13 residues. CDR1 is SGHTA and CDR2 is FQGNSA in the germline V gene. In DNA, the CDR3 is TGTGCCAGCAGCTCCCTGGGTCCCTATGGCTACACCTTC. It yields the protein CASSSLGPYGYTF.

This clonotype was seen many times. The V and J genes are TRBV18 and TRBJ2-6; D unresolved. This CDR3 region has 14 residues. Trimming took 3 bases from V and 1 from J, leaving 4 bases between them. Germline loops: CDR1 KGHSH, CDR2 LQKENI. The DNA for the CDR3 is TGTGCCAGCTCACCCTCATCTGGGGCCAACGTCCTGACTTTC. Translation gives CASSPSSGANVLTF.

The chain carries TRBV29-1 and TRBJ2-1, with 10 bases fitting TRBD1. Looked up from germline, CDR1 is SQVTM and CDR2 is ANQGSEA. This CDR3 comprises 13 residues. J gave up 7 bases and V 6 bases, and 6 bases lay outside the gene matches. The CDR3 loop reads CSVSGTGVNEQFF. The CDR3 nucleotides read TGCAGCGTCTCCGGGACAGGGGTTAATGAGCAGTTCTTC.

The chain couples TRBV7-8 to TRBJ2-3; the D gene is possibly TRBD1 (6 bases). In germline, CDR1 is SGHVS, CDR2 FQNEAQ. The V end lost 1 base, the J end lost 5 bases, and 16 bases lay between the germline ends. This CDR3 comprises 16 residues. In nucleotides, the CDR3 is TGTGCCAGCAGCTTAGGACCGGCAGGGGTATTAGATACGCAGTATTTT. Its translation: CASSLGPAGVLDTQYF.

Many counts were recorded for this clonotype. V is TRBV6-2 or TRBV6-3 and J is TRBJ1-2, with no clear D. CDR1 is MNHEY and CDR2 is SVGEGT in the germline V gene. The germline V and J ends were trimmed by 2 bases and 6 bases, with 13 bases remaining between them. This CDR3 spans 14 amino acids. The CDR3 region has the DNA TGTGCCAGCAGTTACGGTCCGACGGCCCATGGCTACACCTTC. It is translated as CASSYGPTAHGYTF.

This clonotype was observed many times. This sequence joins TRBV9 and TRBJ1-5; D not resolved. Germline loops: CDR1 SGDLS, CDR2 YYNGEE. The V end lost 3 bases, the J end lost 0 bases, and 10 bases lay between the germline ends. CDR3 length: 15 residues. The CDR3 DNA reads TGTGCCAGCAGCGCCGGTTCCTATAGCAATCAGCCCCAGCATTTT. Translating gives CASSAGSYSNQPQHF.

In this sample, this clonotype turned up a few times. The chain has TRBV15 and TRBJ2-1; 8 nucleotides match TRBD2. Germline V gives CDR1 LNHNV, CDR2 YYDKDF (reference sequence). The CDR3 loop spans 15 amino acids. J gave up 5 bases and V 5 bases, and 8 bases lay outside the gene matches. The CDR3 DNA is TGTGCCACCAGCTCGCGCGGGGGGCCAGACAATGAGCAGTTCTTC. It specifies CATSSRGGPDNEQFF.

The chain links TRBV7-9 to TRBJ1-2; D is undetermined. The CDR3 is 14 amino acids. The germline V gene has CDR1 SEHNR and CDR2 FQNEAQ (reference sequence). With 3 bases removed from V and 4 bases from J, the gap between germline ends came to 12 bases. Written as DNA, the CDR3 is TGTGCCAGCAGCTTGGGGAGTCTCATCTATGGCTACACCTTC. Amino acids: CASSLGSLIYGYTF.

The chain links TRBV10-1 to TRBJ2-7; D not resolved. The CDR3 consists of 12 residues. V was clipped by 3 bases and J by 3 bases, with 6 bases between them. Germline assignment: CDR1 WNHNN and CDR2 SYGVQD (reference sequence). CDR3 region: CASSDPGYEQYF. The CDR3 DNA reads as TGCGCCAGCAGTGATCCCGGCTACGAGCAGTACTTC.

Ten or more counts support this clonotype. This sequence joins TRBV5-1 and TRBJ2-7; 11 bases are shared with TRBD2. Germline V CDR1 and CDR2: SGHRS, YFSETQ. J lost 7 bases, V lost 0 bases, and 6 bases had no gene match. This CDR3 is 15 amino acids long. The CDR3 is CASSLEGTSGFEQYF. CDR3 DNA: TGCGCCAGCAGCTTGGAGGGGACTAGCGGCTTTGAGCAGTACTTC.

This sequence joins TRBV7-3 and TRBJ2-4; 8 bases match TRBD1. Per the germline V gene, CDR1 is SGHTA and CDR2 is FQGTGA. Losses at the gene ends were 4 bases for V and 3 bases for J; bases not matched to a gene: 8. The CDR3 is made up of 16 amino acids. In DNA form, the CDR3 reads TGTGCCAGCAGCTCAGAGACAGGGGAGGACAAAAACATTCAGTACTTC. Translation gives CASSSETGEDKNIQYF.

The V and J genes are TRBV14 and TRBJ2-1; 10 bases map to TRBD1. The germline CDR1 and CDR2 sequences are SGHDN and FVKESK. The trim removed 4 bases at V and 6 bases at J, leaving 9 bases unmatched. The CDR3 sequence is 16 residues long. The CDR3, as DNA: TGTGCCAGCAGCCGGTTAGGGGACAGGGGAATCAATGAGCAGTTCTTC. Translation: CASSRLGDRGINEQFF.

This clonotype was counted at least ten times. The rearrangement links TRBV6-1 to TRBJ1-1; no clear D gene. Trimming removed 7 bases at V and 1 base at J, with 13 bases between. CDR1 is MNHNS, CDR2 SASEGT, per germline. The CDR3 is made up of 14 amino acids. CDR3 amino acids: CASTRGRWNTEAFF. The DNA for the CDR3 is TGTGCCAGCACCCGTGGTCGATGGAACACTGAAGCTTTCTTT.

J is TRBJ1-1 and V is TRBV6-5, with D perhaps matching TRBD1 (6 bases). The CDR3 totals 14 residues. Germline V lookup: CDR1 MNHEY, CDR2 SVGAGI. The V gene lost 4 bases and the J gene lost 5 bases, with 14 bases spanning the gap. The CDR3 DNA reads TGTGCCAGCAGTTTCGACAGGAGGGGGACTGAAGCTTTCTTT. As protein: CASSFDRRGTEAFF.